This note documents a single TCR beta chain sequence. Synthetic TCR analog templates were spiked into each PCR. The method was immunoSEQ multiplex PCR; TCRdb's version includes in-frame clones alone and lacks a portion of them. The repertoire holds tens of thousands of clones, with 84% as singletons. This entry comes from a study of PD-L1 blockade in urothelial cancer. At the level of the study: Patients previously received 0 to 3 chemotherapy regimens. Per blood sample, T cells had a median of around 150,000.

Specified time point: pretreatment peripheral blood. All patients handed over anywhere from 1 to 8 samples, pretreatment and on-treatment. The source was PBMCs, collected around atezolizumab (anti-PD-L1) treatment. The clonotype originates from a woman between 65 and 79 years old with urothelial cancer.

CDR3 coding DNA: TGTGCCAGCAGTAAACCGGGACTAGCATACAATGAGCAGTTCTTC. Translated, it gives CASSKPGLAYNEQFF. The chain has TRBV25-1 and TRBJ2-1, with TRBD2 matching 9 bases. Germline V gene lookup returns CDR1 MGHDK and CDR2 SYGVNS. The CDR3 runs to 15 residues. With 5 bases clipped from V and 4 bases from J, the junction kept 6 bases outside the gene matches.